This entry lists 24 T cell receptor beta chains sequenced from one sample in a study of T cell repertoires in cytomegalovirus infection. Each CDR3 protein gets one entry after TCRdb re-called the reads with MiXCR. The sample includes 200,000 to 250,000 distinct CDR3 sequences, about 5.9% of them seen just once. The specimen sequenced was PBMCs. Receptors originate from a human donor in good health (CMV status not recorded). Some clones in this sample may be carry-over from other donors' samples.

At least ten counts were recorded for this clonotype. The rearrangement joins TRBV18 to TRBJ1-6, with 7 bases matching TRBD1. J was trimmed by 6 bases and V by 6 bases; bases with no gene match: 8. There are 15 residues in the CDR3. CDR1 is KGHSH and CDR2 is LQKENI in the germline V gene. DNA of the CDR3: TGTGCCAGCTCCCGGGACAGCAAACTTAATTCACCCCTCCACTTT. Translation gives CASSRDSKLNSPLHF.

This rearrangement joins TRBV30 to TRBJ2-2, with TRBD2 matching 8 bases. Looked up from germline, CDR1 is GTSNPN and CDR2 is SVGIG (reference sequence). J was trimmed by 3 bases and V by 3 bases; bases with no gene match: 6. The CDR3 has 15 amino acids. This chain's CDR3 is CAWRSGGGDTGELFF. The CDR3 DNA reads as TGTGCCTGGAGGTCGGGGGGGGGCGACACCGGGGAGCTGTTTTTT. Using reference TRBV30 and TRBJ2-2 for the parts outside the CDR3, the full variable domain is SQTIHQWPATLVQPVGSPLSLECTVEGTSNPNLYWYRQAAGRGLQLLFYSVGIGQISSEVPQNLSASRPQDRQFILSSKKLLLSDSGFYLCAWRSGGGDTGELFFGEGSRLTVL.

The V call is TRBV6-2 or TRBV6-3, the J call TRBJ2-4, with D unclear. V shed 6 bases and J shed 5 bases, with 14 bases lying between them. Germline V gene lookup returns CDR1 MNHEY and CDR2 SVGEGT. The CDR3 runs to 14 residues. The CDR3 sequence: CASRPKVSENIQYF. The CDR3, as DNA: TGTGCCAGCAGGCCGAAGGTGTCCGAAAACATTCAGTACTTC.

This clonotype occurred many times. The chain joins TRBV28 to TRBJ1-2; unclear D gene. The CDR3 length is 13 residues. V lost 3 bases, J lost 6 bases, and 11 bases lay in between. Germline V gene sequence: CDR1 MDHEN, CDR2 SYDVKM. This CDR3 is CASSFPHLDGYTF. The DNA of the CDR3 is TGTGCCAGCAGTTTCCCCCACCTTGATGGCTACACCTTC.

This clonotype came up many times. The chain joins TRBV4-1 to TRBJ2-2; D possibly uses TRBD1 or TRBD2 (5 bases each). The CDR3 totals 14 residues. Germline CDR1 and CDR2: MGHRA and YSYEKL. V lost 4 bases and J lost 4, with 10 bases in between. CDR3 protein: CASSPIGTTGELFF. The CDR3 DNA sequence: TGCGCCAGCAGCCCGATAGGGACCACCGGGGAGCTGTTTTTT.

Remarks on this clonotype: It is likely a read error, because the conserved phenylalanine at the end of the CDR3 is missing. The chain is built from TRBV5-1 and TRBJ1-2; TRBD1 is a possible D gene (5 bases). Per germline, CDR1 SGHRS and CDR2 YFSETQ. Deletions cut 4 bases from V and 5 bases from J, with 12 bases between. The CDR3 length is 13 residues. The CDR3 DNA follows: TGCGCCAGCAGCCTGGAGGGGCCATATGGCTACACCCTC. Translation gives CASSLEGPYGYTL.

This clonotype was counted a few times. The CDR3 DNA sequence: TGCAGTGCTAGCCGCCCCTTTTCGCGGGGGGCAACCCTAGCCAAAAACATTCAGTACTTC. Its protein is CSASRPFSRGATLAKNIQYF. This rearrangement joins TRBV20-1 to TRBJ2-4; 8 bases fit TRBD2. The CDR3 is made up of 20 amino acids. V trimming: 3 bases; J trimming: 0 bases; junction bases outside the gene matches: 19. Looked up from germline, CDR1 is DFQATT and CDR2 is SNEGSKA (reference sequence).

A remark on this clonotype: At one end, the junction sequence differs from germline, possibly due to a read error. CDR3 sequence (DNA): TGTGCTAGCAGTTCCTACCGCGGAGGACGTCAAGAGACCCAGTACTTC. Protein product: CASSSYRGGRQETQYF. The chain employs TRBV6-2 or TRBV6-3 and TRBJ2-5, with a tentative D call TRBD2 (5 bases). The CDR3 consists of 16 residues. In germline, CDR1 is MNHEY, CDR2 SVGEGT.

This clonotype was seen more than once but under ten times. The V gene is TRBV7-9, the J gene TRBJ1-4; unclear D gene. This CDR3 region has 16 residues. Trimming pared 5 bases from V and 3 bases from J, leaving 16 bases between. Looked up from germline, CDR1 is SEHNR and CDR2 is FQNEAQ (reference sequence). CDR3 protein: CASSPSLVGSNEKLFF. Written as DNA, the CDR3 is TGTGCCAGCAGCCCTAGCCTCGTGGGATCTAATGAAAAACTGTTTTTT.

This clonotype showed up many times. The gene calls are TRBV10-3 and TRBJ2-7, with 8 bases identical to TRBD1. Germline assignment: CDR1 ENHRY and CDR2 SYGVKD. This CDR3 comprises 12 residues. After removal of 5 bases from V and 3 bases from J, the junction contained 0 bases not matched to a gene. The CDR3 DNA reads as TGTGCCATCAGTACAGGGGGCTACGAGCAGTACTTC. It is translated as CAISTGGYEQYF.

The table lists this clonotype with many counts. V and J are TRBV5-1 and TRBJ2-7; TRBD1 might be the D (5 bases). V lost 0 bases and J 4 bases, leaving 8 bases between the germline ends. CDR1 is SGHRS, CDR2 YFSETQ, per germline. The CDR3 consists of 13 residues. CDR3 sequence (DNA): TGCGCCAGCAGCTTGGGACAGATTTACGAGCAGTACTTC. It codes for CASSLGQIYEQYF.

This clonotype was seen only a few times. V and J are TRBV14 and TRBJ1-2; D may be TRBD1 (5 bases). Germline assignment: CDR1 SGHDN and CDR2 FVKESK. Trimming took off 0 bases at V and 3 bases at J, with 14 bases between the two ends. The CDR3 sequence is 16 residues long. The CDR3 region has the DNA TGTGCCAGCAGCCAAGATGTCGGAAGGGGATACTATGGCTACACCTTC. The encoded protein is CASSQDVGRGYYGYTF.

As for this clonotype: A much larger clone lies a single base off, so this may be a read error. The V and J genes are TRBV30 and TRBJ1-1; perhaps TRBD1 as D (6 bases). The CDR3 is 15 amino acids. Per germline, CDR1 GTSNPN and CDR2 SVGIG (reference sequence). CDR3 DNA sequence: TGTGTCTGGAAAGGGGAAGACAGGTTGAACACTGAAGCTTTCTTT. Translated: CVWKGEDRLNTEAFF.

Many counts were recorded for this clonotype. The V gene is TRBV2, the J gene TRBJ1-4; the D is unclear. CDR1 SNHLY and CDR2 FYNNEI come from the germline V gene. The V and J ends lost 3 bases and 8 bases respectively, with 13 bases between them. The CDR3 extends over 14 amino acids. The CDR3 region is CASSENYEGEKLFF. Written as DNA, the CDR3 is TGTGCCAGCAGTGAGAACTACGAGGGCGAAAAACTGTTTTTT.

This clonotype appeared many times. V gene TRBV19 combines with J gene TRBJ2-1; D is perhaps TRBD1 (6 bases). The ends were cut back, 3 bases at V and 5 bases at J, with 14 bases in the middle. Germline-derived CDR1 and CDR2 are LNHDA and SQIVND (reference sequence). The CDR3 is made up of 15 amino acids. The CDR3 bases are TGTGCCAGTAGTATTTCTGGGACACCTCACAATGAGCAGTTCTTC. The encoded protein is CASSISGTPHNEQFF.

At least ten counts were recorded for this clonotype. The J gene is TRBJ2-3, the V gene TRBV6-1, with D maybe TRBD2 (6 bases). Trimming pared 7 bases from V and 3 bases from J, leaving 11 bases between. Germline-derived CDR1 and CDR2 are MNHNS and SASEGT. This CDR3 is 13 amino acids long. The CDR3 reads CASKEGNTDTQYF. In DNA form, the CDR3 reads TGTGCCAGCAAGGAGGGGAATACAGATACGCAGTATTTT.

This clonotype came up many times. CDR3 in amino acids: CASSLAGGVDGYTF. The CDR3 bases are TGTGCCAGCAGCTTAGCGGGGGGAGTTGATGGCTACACCTTC. This chain uses TRBV7-2 with TRBJ1-2; D is possibly TRBD1 (5 bases). This CDR3 has 14 amino acids. V shed 0 bases and J shed 6 bases, with 11 bases lying between them. The germline V gene encodes CDR1 SGHTA and CDR2 FQGNSA.

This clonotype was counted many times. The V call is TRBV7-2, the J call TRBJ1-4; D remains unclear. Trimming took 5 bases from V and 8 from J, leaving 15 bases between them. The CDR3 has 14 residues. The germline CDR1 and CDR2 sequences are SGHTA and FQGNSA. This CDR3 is CASSPDGVTEKLFF. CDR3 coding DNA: TGTGCCAGCAGCCCCGACGGGGTAACAGAAAAACTGTTTTTT.

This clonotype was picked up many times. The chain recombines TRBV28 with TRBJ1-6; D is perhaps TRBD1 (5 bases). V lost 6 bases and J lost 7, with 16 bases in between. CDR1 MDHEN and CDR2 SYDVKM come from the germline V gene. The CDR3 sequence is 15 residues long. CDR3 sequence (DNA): TGTGCCAGCAGCCAGACCGGGGGGAGAAATTCACCCCTCCACTTT. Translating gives CASSQTGGRNSPLHF.

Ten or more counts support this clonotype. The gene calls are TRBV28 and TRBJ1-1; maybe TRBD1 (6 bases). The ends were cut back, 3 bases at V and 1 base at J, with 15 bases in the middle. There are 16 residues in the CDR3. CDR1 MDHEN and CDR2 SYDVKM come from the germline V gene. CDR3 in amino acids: CASSLFRGRPNTEAFF. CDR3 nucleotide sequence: TGTGCCAGCAGTTTGTTCCGGGGGCGACCGAACACTGAAGCTTTCTTT.

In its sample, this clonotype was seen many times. CDR3 sequence reads: CATNGQLNQPQHF. The CDR3 nucleotides read TGTGCCACAAACGGACAGCTCAATCAGCCCCAGCATTTT. This sequence joins TRBV15 and TRBJ1-5; perhaps TRBD1 as D (6 bases). CDR3 length: 13 residues. Per germline, CDR1 LNHNV and CDR2 YYDKDF (reference sequence). With 9 bases removed from V and 3 bases from J, the gap between germline ends came to 12 bases.

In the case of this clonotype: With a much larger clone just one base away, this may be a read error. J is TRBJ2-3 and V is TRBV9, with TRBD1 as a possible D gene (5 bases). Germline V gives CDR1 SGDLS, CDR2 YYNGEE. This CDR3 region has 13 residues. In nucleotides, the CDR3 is TGTGCCAGCAGCGAGGTAGGGGCAGAAACGCAGTATTTT. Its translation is CASSEVGAETQYF.

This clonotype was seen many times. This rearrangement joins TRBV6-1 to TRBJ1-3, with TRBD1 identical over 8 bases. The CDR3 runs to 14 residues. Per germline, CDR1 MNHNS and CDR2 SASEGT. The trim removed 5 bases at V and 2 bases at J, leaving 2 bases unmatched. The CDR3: CASSQDRAGNTIYF. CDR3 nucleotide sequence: TGTGCCAGCAGTCAGGACAGGGCTGGAAACACCATATATTTT.

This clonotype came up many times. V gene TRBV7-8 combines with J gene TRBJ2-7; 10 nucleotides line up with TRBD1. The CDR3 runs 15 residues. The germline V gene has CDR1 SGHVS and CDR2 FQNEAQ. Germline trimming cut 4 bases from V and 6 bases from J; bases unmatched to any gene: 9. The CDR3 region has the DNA TGTGCCAGCAGCTACGGAAGGGACAGGGGTTTCGAGCAGTACTTC. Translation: CASSYGRDRGFEQYF.